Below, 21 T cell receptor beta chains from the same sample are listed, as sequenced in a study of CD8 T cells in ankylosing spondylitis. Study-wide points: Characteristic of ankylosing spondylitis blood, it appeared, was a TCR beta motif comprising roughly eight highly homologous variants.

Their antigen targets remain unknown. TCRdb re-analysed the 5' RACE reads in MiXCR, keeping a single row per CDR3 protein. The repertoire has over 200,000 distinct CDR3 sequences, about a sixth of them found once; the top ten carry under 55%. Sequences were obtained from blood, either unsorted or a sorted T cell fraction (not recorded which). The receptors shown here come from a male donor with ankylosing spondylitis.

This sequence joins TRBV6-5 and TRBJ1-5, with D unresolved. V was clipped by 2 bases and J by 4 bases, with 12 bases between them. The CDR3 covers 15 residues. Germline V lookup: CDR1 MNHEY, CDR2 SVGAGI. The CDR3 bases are TGTGCCAGCAGTTACATTAGTCGGGATAATCAGCCCCAGCATTTT. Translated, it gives CASSYISRDNQPQHF.

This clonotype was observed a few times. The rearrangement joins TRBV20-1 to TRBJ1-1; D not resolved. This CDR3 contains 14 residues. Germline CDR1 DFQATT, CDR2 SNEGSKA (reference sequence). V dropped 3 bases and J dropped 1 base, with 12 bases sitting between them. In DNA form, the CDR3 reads TGCAGTGCTAGGCCCTATTGGGGGAACACTGAAGCTTTCTTT. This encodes CSARPYWGNTEAFF.

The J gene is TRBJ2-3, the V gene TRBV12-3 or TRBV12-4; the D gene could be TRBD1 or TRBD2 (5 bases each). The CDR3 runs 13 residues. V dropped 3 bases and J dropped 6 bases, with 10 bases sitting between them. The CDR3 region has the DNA TGTGCCAGCAGTTTTTCGGGGCTTGATACGCAGTATTTT. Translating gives CASSFSGLDTQYF.

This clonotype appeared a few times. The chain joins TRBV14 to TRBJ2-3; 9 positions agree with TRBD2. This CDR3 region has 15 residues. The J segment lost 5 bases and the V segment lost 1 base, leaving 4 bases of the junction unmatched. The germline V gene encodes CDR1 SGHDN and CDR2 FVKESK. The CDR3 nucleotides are TGTGCCAGCAGCCAAGGGGCTAGCGGGGAAGATACGCAGTATTTT. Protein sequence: CASSQGASGEDTQYF. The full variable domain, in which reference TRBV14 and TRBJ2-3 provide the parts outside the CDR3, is EAGVTQFPSHSVIEKGQTVTLRCDPISGHDNLYWYRRVMGKEIKFLLHFVKESKQDESGMPNNRFLAERTGGTYSTLKVQPAELEDSGVYFCASSQGASGEDTQYFGPGTRLTVL.

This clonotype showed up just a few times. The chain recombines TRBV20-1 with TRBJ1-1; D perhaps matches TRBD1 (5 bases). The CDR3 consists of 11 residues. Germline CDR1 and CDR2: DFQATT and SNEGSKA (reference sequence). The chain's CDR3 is CSPLRDYGAFF. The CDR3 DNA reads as TGCAGCCCACTCCGGGACTATGGGGCTTTCTTT.

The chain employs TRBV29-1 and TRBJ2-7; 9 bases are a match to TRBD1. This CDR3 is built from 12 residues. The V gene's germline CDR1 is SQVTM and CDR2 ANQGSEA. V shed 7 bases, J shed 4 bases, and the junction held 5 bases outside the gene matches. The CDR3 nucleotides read TGCAGCGCCGCGGGACAGGGTTACGAGCAGTACTTC. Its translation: CSAAGQGYEQYF.

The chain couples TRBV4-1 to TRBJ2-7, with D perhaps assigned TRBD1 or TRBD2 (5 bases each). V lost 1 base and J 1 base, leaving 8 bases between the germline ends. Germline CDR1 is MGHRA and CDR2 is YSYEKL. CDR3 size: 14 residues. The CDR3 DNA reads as TGCGCCAGCAGCCAAGTGGGGGAGTCCTACGAGCAGTACTTC. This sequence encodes CASSQVGESYEQYF.

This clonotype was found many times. The DNA for the CDR3 is TGTGCCAGCAGCCCCGGGACAGTTTACAATGAGCAGTTCTTC. This encodes CASSPGTVYNEQFF. The chain combines TRBV12-3 or TRBV12-4 with TRBJ2-1, with 7 bases lining up with TRBD1. The V segment lost 6 bases and the J segment 4 bases; nucleotides outside the gene matches: 6. The CDR3 is made up of 14 amino acids.

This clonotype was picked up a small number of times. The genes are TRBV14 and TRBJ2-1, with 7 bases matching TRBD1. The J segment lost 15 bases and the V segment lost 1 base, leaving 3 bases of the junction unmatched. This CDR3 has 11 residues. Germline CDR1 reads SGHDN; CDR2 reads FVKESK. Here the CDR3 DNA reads TGTGCCAGCAGCCAAGGGACAGGTGCGTTCTTC. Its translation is CASSQGTGAFF.

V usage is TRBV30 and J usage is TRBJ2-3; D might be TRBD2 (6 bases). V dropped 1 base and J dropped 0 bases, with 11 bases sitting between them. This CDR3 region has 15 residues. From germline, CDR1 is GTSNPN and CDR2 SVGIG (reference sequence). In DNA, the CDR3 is TGTGCCTGGAGTGAAGGCGGGGCTAGCACAGATACGCAGTATTTT. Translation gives CAWSEGGASTDTQYF. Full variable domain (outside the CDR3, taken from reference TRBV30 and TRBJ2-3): SQTIHQWPATLVQPVGSPLSLECTVEGTSNPNLYWYRQAAGRGLQLLFYSVGIGQISSEVPQNLSASRPQDRQFILSSKKLLLSDSGFYLCAWSEGGASTDTQYFGPGTRLTVL.

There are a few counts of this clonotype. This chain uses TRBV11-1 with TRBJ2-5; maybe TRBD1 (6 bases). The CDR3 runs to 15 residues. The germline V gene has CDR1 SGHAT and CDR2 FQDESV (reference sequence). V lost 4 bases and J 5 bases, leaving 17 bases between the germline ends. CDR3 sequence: CASSSLTGILETQYF. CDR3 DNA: TGTGCCAGCAGCTCGTTGACAGGAATCTTGGAGACCCAGTACTTC.

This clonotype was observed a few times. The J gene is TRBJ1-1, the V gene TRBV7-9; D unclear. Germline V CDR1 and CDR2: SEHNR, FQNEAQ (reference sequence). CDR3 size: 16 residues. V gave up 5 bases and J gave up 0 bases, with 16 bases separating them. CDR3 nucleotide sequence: TGTGCCAGCAGCCGCAAACGTGGGAGCCTGAACACTGAAGCTTTCTTT. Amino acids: CASSRKRGSLNTEAFF. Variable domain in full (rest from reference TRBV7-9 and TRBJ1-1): DTGVSQNPRHKITKRGQNVTFRCDPISEHNRLYWYRQTLGQGPEFLTYFQNEAQLEKSRLLSDRFSAERPKGSFSTLEIQRTEQGDSAMYLCASSRKRGSLNTEAFFGQGTRLTVV.

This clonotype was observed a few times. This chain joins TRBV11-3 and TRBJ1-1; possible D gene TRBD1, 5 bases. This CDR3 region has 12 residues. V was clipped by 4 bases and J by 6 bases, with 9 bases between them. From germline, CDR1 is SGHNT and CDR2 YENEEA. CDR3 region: CASSYGGAEAFF. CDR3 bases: TGTGCCAGCAGCTATGGAGGGGCTGAAGCTTTCTTT.

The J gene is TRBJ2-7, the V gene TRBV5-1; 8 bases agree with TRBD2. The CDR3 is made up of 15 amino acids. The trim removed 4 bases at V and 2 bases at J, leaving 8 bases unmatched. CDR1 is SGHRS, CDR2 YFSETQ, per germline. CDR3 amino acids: CASSEGLGATYEQYF. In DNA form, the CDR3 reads TGCGCCAGCAGCGAGGGACTAGGGGCCACCTACGAGCAGTACTTC.

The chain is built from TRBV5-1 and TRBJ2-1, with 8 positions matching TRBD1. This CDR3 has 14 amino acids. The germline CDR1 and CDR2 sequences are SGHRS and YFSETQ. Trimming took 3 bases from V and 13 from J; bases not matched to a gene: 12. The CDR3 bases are TGCGCCAGCAGCTCCCTCCGGACAGGGCAGGAACAGTTCTTC. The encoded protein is CASSSLRTGQEQFF.

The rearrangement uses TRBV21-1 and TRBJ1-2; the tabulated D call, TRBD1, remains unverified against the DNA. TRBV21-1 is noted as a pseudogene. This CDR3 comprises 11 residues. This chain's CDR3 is CGSDRDYGYTF. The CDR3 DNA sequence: TGTGGAAGTGACAGGGACTATGGCTACACCTTC.

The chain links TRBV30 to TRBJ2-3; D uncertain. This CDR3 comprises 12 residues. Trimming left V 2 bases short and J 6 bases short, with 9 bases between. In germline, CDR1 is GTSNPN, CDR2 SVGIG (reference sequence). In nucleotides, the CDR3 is TGTGCCTGGAGTCCTACTGGGGATACGCAGTATTTT. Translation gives CAWSPTGDTQYF.

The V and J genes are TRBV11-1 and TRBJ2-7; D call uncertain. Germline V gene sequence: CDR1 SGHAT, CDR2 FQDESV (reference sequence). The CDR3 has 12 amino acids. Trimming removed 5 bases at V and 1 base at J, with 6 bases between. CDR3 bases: TGTGCCAGCAGCGGGCAGTCCTACGAGCAGTACTTC. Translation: CASSGQSYEQYF.

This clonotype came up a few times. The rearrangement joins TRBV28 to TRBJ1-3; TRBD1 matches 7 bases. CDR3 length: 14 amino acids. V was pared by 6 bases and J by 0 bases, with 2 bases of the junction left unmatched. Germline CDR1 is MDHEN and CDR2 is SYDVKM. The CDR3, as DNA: TGTGCCAGCAGGACAGGGAGCTCTGGAAACACCATATATTTT. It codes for CASRTGSSGNTIYF.

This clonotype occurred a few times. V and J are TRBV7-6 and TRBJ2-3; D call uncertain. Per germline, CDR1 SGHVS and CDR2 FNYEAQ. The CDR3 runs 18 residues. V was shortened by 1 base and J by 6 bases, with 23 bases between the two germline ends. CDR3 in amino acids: CASSLGPYDGLAVDTQYF. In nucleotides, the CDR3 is TGTGCCAGCAGCTTAGGGCCCTACGATGGCCTCGCGGTCGATACGCAGTATTTT.

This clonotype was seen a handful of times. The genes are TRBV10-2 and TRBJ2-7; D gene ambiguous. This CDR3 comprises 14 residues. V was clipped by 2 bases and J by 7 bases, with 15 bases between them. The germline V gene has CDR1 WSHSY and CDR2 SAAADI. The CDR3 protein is CASSETHSPVEQYF. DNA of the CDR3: TGCGCCAGCAGTGAGACCCACTCCCCGGTGGAGCAGTACTTC.